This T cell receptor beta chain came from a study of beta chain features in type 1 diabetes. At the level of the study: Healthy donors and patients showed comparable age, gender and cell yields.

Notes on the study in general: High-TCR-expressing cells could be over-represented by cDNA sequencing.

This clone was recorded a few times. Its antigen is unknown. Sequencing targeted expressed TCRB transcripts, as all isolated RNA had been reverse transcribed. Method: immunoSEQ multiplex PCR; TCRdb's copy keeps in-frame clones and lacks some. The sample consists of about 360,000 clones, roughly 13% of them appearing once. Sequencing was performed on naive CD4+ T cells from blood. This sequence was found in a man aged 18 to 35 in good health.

CDR3 in DNA: TGTGCCAGCAGCCACCAGACAGGGGACGAGCAGTACTTC. Translating gives CASSHQTGDEQYF. The rearrangement joins TRBV7-3 to TRBJ2-7; 8 positions match TRBD1. The CDR3 extends over 13 amino acids. J was trimmed by 5 bases and V by 5 bases; bases with no gene match: 5. CDR1 SGHTA and CDR2 FQGTGA come from the germline V gene.